The sequence of this TCR beta chain was determined in a study of blood T cell repertoires in COVID-19. Overall study context: Acute and convalescent COVID-19 specimens originated in the United States, Italy and Spain. PBMCs, B-cell-depleted T cells, or T cells were the source of the cDNA or gDNA that made up the material.

As originally analysed: Scientists estimated how many nucleated cells there were by amplifying reference gene primers. Sequenced by immunoSEQ multiplex PCR; TCRdb stores in-frame clones only, minus some. The DNA gave D and trimming, while V, J and clone size come from that table. The table records 300,000 to 400,000 clones, roughly 87% of them present only once. Unmatched junction bases numbered 9, after V lost 3 bases and J lost 8 bases. This CDR3 region has 16 residues. Germline V gene sequence: CDR1 SGHRS, CDR2 YFSETQ. J is TRBJ1-6 and V is TRBV5-1; 9 bases match TRBD1. What was sequenced was peripheral blood. This TCR derives from a man between 45 and 60 years old with active or convalescent COVID-19. For the CDR3, the DNA is TGCGCCAGCAGCTCGGGTCCGGGACAGGGAGATTCACCCCTCCACTTT. Translation gives CASSSGPGQGDSPLHF.